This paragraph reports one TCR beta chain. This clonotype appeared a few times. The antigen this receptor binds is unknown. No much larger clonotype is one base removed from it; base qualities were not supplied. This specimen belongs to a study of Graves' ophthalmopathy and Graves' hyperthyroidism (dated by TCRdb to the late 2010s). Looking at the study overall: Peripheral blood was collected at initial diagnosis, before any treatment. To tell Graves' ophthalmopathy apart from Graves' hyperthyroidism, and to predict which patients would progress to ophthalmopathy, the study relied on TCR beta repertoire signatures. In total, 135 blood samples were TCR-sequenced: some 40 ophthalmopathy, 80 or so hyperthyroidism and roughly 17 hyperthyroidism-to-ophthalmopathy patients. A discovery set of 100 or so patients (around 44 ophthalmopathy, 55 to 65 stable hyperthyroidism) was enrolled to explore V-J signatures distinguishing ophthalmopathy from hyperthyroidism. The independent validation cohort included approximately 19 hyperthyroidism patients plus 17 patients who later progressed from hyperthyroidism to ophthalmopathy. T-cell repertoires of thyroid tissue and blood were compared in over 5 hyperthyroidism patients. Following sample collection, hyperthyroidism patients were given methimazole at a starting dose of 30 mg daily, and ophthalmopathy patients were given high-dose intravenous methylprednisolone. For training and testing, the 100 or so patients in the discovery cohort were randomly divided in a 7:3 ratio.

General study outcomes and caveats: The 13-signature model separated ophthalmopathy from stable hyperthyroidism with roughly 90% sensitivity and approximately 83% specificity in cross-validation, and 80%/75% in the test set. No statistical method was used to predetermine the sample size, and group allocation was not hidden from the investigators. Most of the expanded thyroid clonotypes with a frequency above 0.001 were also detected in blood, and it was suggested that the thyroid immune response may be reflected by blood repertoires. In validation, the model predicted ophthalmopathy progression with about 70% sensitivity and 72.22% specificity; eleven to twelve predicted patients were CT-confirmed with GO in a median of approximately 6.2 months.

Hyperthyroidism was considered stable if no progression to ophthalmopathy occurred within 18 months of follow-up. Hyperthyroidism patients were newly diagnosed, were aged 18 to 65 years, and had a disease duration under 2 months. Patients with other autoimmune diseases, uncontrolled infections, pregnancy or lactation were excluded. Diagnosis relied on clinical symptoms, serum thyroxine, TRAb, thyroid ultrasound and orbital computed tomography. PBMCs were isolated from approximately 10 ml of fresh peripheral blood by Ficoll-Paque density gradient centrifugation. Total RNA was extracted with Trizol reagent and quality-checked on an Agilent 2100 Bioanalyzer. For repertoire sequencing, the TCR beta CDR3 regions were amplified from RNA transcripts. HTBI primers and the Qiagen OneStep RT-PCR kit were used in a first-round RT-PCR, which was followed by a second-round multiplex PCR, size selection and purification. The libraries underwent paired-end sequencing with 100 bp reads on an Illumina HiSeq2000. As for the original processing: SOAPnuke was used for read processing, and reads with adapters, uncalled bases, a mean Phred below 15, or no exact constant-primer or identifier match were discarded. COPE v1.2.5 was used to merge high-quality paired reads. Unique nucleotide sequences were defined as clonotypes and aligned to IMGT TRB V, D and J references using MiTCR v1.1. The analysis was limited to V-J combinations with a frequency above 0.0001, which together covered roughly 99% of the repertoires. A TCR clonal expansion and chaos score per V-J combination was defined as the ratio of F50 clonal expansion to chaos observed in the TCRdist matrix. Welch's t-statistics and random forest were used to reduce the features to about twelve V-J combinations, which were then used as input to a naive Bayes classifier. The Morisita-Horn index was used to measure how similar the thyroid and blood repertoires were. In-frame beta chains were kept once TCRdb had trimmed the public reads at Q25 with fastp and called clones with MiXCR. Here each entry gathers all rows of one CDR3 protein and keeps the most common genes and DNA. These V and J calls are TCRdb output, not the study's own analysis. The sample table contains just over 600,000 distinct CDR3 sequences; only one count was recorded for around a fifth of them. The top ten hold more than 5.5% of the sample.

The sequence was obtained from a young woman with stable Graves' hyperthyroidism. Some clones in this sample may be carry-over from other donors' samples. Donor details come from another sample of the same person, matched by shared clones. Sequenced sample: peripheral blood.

The CDR3 sequence is CAWRTSAEAFF. The DNA reads TGTGCCTGGAGAACGAGCGCTGAAGCTTTCTTT. Rearrangement joined TRBV30 to TRBJ1-1, with the D gene uncertain. V is cut by 3 bases and J by 6 bases, and the space between the germline ends is 8 bases. CDR1 and CDR2 are read off the germline V gene (reference sequence) as GTSNPN and SVGIG. The cysteine opens and the phenylalanine closes a CDR3 of 11 amino acids. Of all the DNA, just the CDR3 is kept, 33 bases in frame from base 1.